A single sample is the source of the 3 T cell receptor beta chains below, sequenced in a study of blood T cells in healthy people across ages. The use of a sample-barcoded 5' primer and a J-beta primer mix characterized a second PCR of roughly 7 to 12 cycles. TCRdb independently ran MiXCR on the 5' RACE reads; one entry per CDR3 protein. The table lists more than 1 million distinct CDR3 sequences, 45% of them singletons. The sequencing input was blood. All receptors derive from a woman aged 55 to 70 in good health.

The chain's CDR3 is CASDLGLGGGVEQFF. CDR3 bases: TGCGCCAGCGACCTTGGACTGGGGGGAGGAGTTGAGCAGTTCTTC. This sequence joins TRBV5-1 and TRBJ2-1, with D perhaps matching TRBD2 (6 bases). Germline CDR1 SGHRS, CDR2 YFSETQ. This CDR3 contains 15 residues. V lost 7 bases and J 9 bases, leaving 23 bases between the germline ends.

This clonotype has just a few counts. The V call is TRBV2, the J call TRBJ1-5; D remains ambiguous. Germline lookup yields CDR1 SNHLY and CDR2 FYNNEI. This CDR3 spans 15 amino acids. Trimming pared 2 bases from V and 1 base from J, leaving 9 bases between. Here the CDR3 reads CASSERGRSNQPQHF. CDR3 sequence (DNA): TGTGCCAGCAGTGAACGGGGTCGCAGCAATCAGCCCCAGCATTTT.

The V and J genes are TRBV14 and TRBJ2-5; D possibly matches TRBD1 or TRBD2 (5 bases each). The CDR3 loop spans 17 amino acids. The V and J ends lost 6 bases and 11 bases respectively, with 31 bases between them. CDR1 is SGHDN and CDR2 is FVKESK in the germline V gene. CDR3 amino acids: CASSRLSNGATRGGQYF. As DNA, the CDR3 is TGTGCCAGCAGTCGCCTCTCCAACGGAGCTACGAGGGGTGGGCAGTACTTC.